These 23 T cell receptor beta chains were sequenced from one sample in a study of T cells in Graves' hyperthyroidism and ophthalmopathy (dated by TCRdb to about 2019). The library was generated by multiplex PCR. The reads were generated on an Illumina HiSeq 2000. Amplification of TCR beta CDR3 regions was carried out from RNA transcripts. The TCR CDR3 was subjected to a first round of RT-PCR using the HTBI primer set and the Qiagen OneStep RT-PCR kit. TCRdb passed the public sequencing reads through fastp at Q25 and MiXCR, retaining productive beta sequences. Each CDR3 protein gets just one entry, which takes the most common genes and DNA from the rows behind it. Across this sample there are approximately 300,000 distinct CDR3 sequences, with 15% to 20% seen only once. The ten top clones hold approximately 60% of the sample. Specimen: blood. The receptors derive from a woman in her fifties or sixties with Graves' ophthalmopathy.

The V call is TRBV28, the J call TRBJ2-7, with 8 bases identical to TRBD1. The length of the CDR3 is 15 residues. The ends lost 4 bases at V and 6 bases at J; junction bases unmatched: 11. The germline V gene has CDR1 MDHEN and CDR2 SYDVKM. The CDR3 coding sequence is TGTGCCAGCAGTTCCCAATACCAGGGGGCGCTCGAGCAGTACTTC. Amino acids: CASSSQYQGALEQYF.

This clonotype was detected many times. The chain's CDR3 is CASSSNGGAGELFF. The CDR3 DNA follows: TGTGCCAGCAGCTCGAATGGGGGGGCCGGGGAGCTGTTTTTT. This chain connects TRBV12-3 or TRBV12-4 to TRBJ2-2; 7 positions agree with TRBD2. The junction had 7 bases not matched to a gene; V was cut back by 6 bases and J by 6 bases. The CDR3 is 14 amino acids.

This clonotype was found a few times. In DNA, the CDR3 is TGCGCCAGCAACATCGCTGGGGACACTGAAGCTTTCTTT. As protein: CASNIAGDTEAFF. The chain joins TRBV10-2 to TRBJ1-1; D gene unclear. Germline CDR1 and CDR2: WSHSY and SAAADI. The CDR3 length is 13 residues. Trimming took 7 bases from V and 3 from J, leaving 12 bases between them.

This clonotype has at least ten counts. The J gene is TRBJ1-1, the V gene TRBV3-1, with 7 bases matching TRBD1. CDR1 LGHDT and CDR2 YNNKEL come from the germline V gene (reference sequence). The CDR3 covers 14 residues. V gave up 5 bases and J gave up 4 bases; unmatched junction bases: 7. The CDR3 DNA reads TGTGCCAGCAGCTCCGAACCAGGGGGCACTGAAGCTTTCTTT. Its protein is CASSSEPGGTEAFF.

This clonotype was found a few times. Here the CDR3 DNA reads TGTGCCAGTAGTATTCGGGGGTCCGTCTCCGGGGCCAACGTCCTGACTTTC. Protein product: CASSIRGSVSGANVLTF. The V and J genes are TRBV19 and TRBJ2-6; TRBD2 might be the D (6 bases). Germline CDR1 and CDR2: LNHDA and SQIVND (reference sequence). Trimming cost V 3 bases and J 4 bases, with 16 bases left between them. CDR3 length equals 17 residues.

This clonotype has ten or more counts. The chain recombines TRBV2 with TRBJ2-2; D is perhaps TRBD2 (6 bases). The CDR3 has 15 amino acids. Germline values: CDR1 SNHLY, CDR2 FYNNEI. Between the trimmed V and J ends, which lost 5 bases and 4 bases, there was a span of 14 bases. The CDR3, as DNA: TGTGCCAGCAGTTTGGTGCGGGGCCCCACCGGGGAGCTGTTTTTT. Amino acid sequence: CASSLVRGPTGELFF. The whole variable domain, filled in from reference TRBV2 and TRBJ2-2, reads EPEVTQTPSHQVTQMGQEVILRCVPISNHLYFYWYRQILGQKVEFLVSFYNNEISEKSEIFDDQFSVERPDGSNFTLKIRSTKLEDSAMYFCASSLVRGPTGELFFGEGSRLTVL.

Ten or more counts support this clonotype. This sequence joins TRBV5-5 and TRBJ2-7; TRBD1 might be the D (6 bases). Trimming removed 1 base at V and 2 bases at J, with 10 bases between. Germline CDR1 SGHKS, CDR2 YYEKEE (reference sequence). The CDR3 has 14 residues. For the CDR3, the DNA is TGTGCCAGCAGCTTGTCGGGGACAACCTACGAGCAGTACTTC. Translating gives CASSLSGTTYEQYF.

This clonotype has a count of ten or more. The chain uses TRBV11-2 and TRBJ2-7, with a tentative D call TRBD1 (5 bases). CDR1 is SGHAT, CDR2 FQNNGV, per germline. The CDR3 has 16 amino acids. The V end lost 3 bases, the J end lost 0 bases, and 15 bases lay between the germline ends. The CDR3 nucleotides read TGTGCCAGCAGCTTCCTCATGACAGCGAACTCCTACGAGCAGTACTTC. Translating it yields CASSFLMTANSYEQYF.

The chain employs TRBV5-8 and TRBJ1-5, with D perhaps TRBD1 (5 bases). CDR1 and CDR2 (germline): SGHTS, YDEGEE. The CDR3 length is 14 residues. V shed 4 bases and J shed 8 bases, with 16 bases lying between them. The CDR3 reads CASSQTGLFEPQHF. The CDR3 DNA is TGTGCCAGCAGCCAGACGGGACTTTTTGAGCCCCAGCATTTT.

This clonotype showed up just a few times. The chain employs TRBV5-5 and TRBJ1-4, with 7 bases lining up with TRBD1. This CDR3 is 15 amino acids long. V shed 0 bases and J 6 bases; nucleotides not matched to a gene: 5. Germline V gene data show CDR1 as SGHKS and CDR2 as YYEKEE (reference sequence). CDR3 sequence (DNA): TGTGCCAGCAGCTTGGCAGGGGGGGGCTATGAAAAACTGTTTTTT. It specifies CASSLAGGGYEKLFF. The full variable domain, in which reference TRBV5-5 and TRBJ1-4 provide the parts outside the CDR3, is DAGVTQSPTHLIKTRGQQVTLRCSPISGHKSVSWYQQVLGQGPQFIFQYYEKEERGRGNFPDRFSARQFPNYSSELNVNALLLGDSALYLCASSLAGGGYEKLFFGSGTQLSVL.

The sample holds many counts of this clonotype. The chain couples TRBV28 to TRBJ2-7; D may be TRBD2 (5 bases). Trimming left V 3 bases short and J 7 bases short, with 10 bases between. This CDR3 is built from 12 residues. Looked up from germline, CDR1 is MDHEN and CDR2 is SYDVKM. CDR3 in amino acids: CASSFISGEQYF. The DNA for the CDR3 is TGTGCCAGCAGTTTCATCTCGGGAGAGCAGTACTTC.

A remark on this clonotype: A much bigger clone sits one base away, suggesting this may be a read error. This CDR3 reads CASQSGRGPYQPQYF. Here the CDR3 DNA reads TGTGCCAGTCAATCGGGAAGGGGGCCCTATCAGCCCCAGTATTTT. This chain joins TRBV2 and TRBJ1-5, with 7 bases aligning to TRBD1. The J call may not be correct, given that the DNA end is closer to TRBJ2-3. The CDR3 has 15 residues. The V gene's germline CDR1 is SNHLY and CDR2 FYNNEI.

Many counts were recorded for this clonotype. The rearrangement joins TRBV27 to TRBJ2-7; D might be TRBD2 (5 bases). Germline CDR1 MNHEY, CDR2 SMNVEV (reference sequence). The CDR3 consists of 13 residues. V was clipped by 5 bases and J by 4 bases, with 12 bases between them. The CDR3 DNA follows: TGTGCCAGCAGTGTCGGGGTTCGATACGAGCAGTACTTC. Protein sequence: CASSVGVRYEQYF.

The chain joins TRBV4-1 to TRBJ2-7, with D unclear. Germline V gives CDR1 MGHRA, CDR2 YSYEKL. The CDR3 sequence is 15 residues long. V lost 2 bases and J lost 1, with 12 bases in between. CDR3 coding DNA: TGCGCCAGCAGCCAATCTACTGCTAGGTCCTACGAGCAGTACTTC. Translating gives CASSQSTARSYEQYF.

As to this clonotype: A much bigger clone sits one base away, suggesting this may be a read error. The chain is built from TRBV6-1 and TRBJ1-3; no clear D gene. The germline V and J ends were trimmed by 7 bases and 0 bases, with 7 bases remaining between them. Germline CDR1 is MNHNS and CDR2 is SASEGT. The CDR3 covers 13 residues. The CDR3 is CASKEGSGNTIYF. CDR3 nucleotides: TGTGCCAGCAAGGAGGGCTCTGGAAACACCATATATTTT.

This chain joins TRBV16 and TRBJ2-3; D not certain. CDR3 length: 14 amino acids. V lost 4 bases to trimming and J lost 1 base, with 9 bases between them. Germline-derived CDR1 and CDR2 are KGHSY and FQNENV. The CDR3 loop is CASSPTTGTDTQYF. CDR3 nucleotides: TGTGCCAGCAGCCCGACGACTGGCACAGATACGCAGTATTTT.

This clonotype showed up many times. The genes are TRBV27 and TRBJ1-1; D not certain. Trimming stripped 6 bases from V and 0 bases from J, with 11 bases between. Germline values: CDR1 MNHEY, CDR2 SMNVEV (reference sequence). CDR3 length: 14 amino acids. The CDR3 reads CASRARTVNTEAFF. The CDR3 nucleotides read TGTGCCAGCAGGGCCCGGACGGTGAACACTGAAGCTTTCTTT.

In DNA, the CDR3 is TGTGCCAGCAGCTTAGCCCAGACTAGCGGAGGTGGGTCCTACAATGAGCAGTTCTTC. Encoded protein: CASSLAQTSGGGSYNEQFF. The chain carries TRBV7-2 and TRBJ2-1, with 9 bases lining up with TRBD2. CDR3 length: 19 amino acids. V was clipped by 0 bases and J by 1 base; unmatched bases: 10. CDR1 is SGHTA and CDR2 is FQGNSA in the germline V gene.

This clonotype was counted between two and nine times. J is TRBJ1-1 and V is TRBV4-1, with 9 bases aligning to TRBD1. V trimming: 2 bases; J trimming: 1 base; junction bases outside the gene matches: 5. CDR1 and CDR2 (germline): MGHRA, YSYEKL. The CDR3 extends over 16 amino acids. CDR3 protein: CASSQSPQGANTEAFF. Written as DNA, the CDR3 is TGCGCCAGCAGCCAATCCCCACAGGGGGCGAACACTGAAGCTTTCTTT.

This clonotype was observed a handful of times. The chain is built from TRBV18 and TRBJ1-2; D remains ambiguous. V shed 3 bases and J shed 3 bases, with 8 bases lying between them. Germline values: CDR1 KGHSH, CDR2 LQKENI. CDR3 size: 13 residues. The CDR3 here is CASSPERDYGYTF. The CDR3, as DNA: TGTGCCAGCTCACCCGAGAGGGACTATGGCTACACCTTC.

This clonotype came up many times. This chain links TRBV7-2 with TRBJ2-7; possibly TRBD1 for D (5 bases). V was cut by 5 bases and J by 3 bases, with 17 bases left in between. Germline assignment: CDR1 SGHTA and CDR2 FQGNSA. The CDR3 consists of 15 residues. The CDR3 reads CASSPHYQGYYEQYF. CDR3 bases: TGTGCCAGCAGCCCCCATTACCAGGGTTACTACGAGCAGTACTTC.

This clonotype showed up many times. V and J are TRBV10-3 and TRBJ2-5; perhaps TRBD1 as D (6 bases). Germline CDR1 and CDR2: ENHRY and SYGVKD. The CDR3 consists of 17 residues. The V end lost 3 bases, the J end lost 2 bases, and 19 bases lay between the germline ends. CDR3 DNA sequence: TGTGCCATCAGTGATCCCGCACTCCGGGACACACAAGAGACCCAGTACTTC. Translating gives CAISDPALRDTQETQYF.

This clonotype was detected many times. The V gene is TRBV28, the J gene TRBJ2-2, with D possibly being TRBD1 (6 bases). This CDR3 is built from 16 residues. Germline V CDR1 and CDR2: MDHEN, SYDVKM. Trimming took off 6 bases at V and 4 bases at J, with 18 bases between the two ends. The CDR3 spells CASRGTGYPSTGELFF. CDR3 bases: TGTGCCAGCAGGGGTACAGGGTACCCGAGCACCGGGGAGCTGTTTTTT. Filled out from reference TRBV28 and TRBJ2-2, the complete variable domain reads DVKVTQSSRYLVKRTGEKVFLECVQDMDHENMFWYRQDPGLGLRLIYFSYDVKMKEKGDIPEGYSVSREKKERFSLILESASTNQTSMYLCASRGTGYPSTGELFFGEGSRLTVL.